A selection of T cell receptor beta chains follows, all from one sample in a study of cytomegalovirus exposure and HLA in healthy donors. Generated by immunoSEQ multiplex PCR, the TCRdb table keeps only in-frame clones and is missing some. Counted here are about 160,000 clones, around three quarters occurring once; the ten biggest clones make up around 3.1%. Sequencing was performed on PBMCs. The origin of the receptors is a middle-aged woman in good health and CMV-seronegative. Both conserved end residues are part of each CDR3. D genes are given only for firm matches. The size of a clone is reported for some rows only, either as once, few or many, or as a class for expanded clones.

>TRBV2|TRBD1|TRBJ1-5|.
TGTGCCAGCGGGACAGGGCGTAGGAGCAATCAGCCCCAGCATTTT
CASGTGRRSNQPQHF
>TRBV19|.|TRBJ2-7|.
TGTGCCAGTAGCTCTCCCCGCGGGCAGCCCCACGAGCAGTACTTC
CASSSPRGQPHEQYF
>TRBV7-2|.|TRBJ2-5|once
TGTGCCAGCAGCCCAATGGAGACCCAGTACTTC
CASSPMETQYF
>TRBV19|.|TRBJ1-5|.
TGTGCCTCCATGACAGGTATATCAGGTTCCGTCTATAGCAATCAGCCCCAGCATTTT
CASMTGISGSVYSNQPQHF
>TRBV11-2|.|TRBJ2-7|.
TGTGCCAGCAGCTGGGGTAGGGGGGGGTCGTGGGACGAGCAGTACTTC
CASSWGRGGSWDEQYF
>TRBV6-1|.|TRBJ1-4|.
TGTGCCAGCAGTGGGAGCGGACAGTTCGGTAATGAAAAACTGTTTTTT
CASSGSGQFGNEKLFF
>TRBV7-9|.|TRBJ2-3|.
TGTGCCAGCAGCTTAGCTTCGGGGATCACAGATACGCAGTATTTT
CASSLASGITDTQYF
>TRBV7-6|.|TRBJ1-1|.
TGTGCCAGCAGCCCTAGAGGGGGGGGCACTGAAGCTTTCTTT
CASSPRGGGTEAFF
>TRBV18|TRBD1|TRBJ2-7|few
TGTGCCAGCCTACCGCCCGGGACAGGGACCCTCGAGCAGTACTTC
CASLPPGTGTLEQYF
>TRBV19|TRBD1|TRBJ2-1|.
TGTGCCAGTAGTAAACCGGGACAGGGACCGGACAATGAGCAGTTCTTC
CASSKPGQGPDNEQFF
>TRBV6-1|TRBD1|TRBJ1-5|.
TGTGCCAGCAGGTACAGGGGAAATCAGCCCCAGCATTTT
CASRYRGNQPQHF
>TRBV5-4|.|TRBJ2-5|.
TGTGCCAGCACCCGACGGGGCCAAGAGACCCAGTACTTC
CASTRRGQETQYF
>TRBV5-1|TRBD1|TRBJ1-4|.
TGCGCCAGCAGCTTGATGGCAGGGGGAGAGGAAAAACTGTTTTTT
CASSLMAGGEEKLFF
>TRBV2|.|TRBJ1-1|few
TGTGCCAGCAGTGGTGGACAGTTGAACACTGAAGCTTTCTTT
CASSGGQLNTEAFF
>TRBV6-5|.|TRBJ1-1|.
TGTGCCAGTACGCGGGGGGGGCTTGCGAACACTGAAGCTTTCTTT
CASTRGGLANTEAFF
>TRBV18|TRBD2|TRBJ2-3|.
TGTGCCAGCTCACCTACTAGCGGGGGCACAGATACGCAGTATTTT
CASSPTSGGTDTQYF
>TRBV7-2|.|TRBJ2-1|.
TGTGCCAGCAGCCCCAGCTGGGGGGATAATGAGCAGTTCTTC
CASSPSWGDNEQFF
>TRBV2|.|TRBJ1-2|once
TGTGCCAGCAGTGACTTTTGGACAGCAGCTAACTATGGCTACACCTTC
CASSDFWTAANYGYTF
>TRBV19|.|TRBJ1-2|.
TGTGCCAGTAGACCATCCACTACAAGAACCTATGGCTACACCTTC
CASRPSTTRTYGYTF
>TRBV5-4|TRBD1|TRBJ1-2|few
TGTGCCAGCAGTGAGGGAGGGACAGGGGGAGAACGGGGCTACACCTTC
CASSEGGTGGERGYTF
>TRBV25-1|.|TRBJ2-7|.
TGTGCCAGCAGCCCGGGACAACCGACCTACGAGCAGTACTTC
CASSPGQPTYEQYF
>TRBV7-9|.|TRBJ1-2|.
TGTGCCAGCAGCCATCCGGGACAACTTTATGGCTACACCTTC
CASSHPGQLYGYTF
>TRBV9|.|TRBJ2-7|.
TGTGCCAGCAGTTCTCCAGGGGCTTCGGAGCAGTACTTC
CASSSPGASEQYF
>TRBV7-9|.|TRBJ2-1|few
TGTGCCAGCAGCTCCCTCCGCCGGGGCTCCTACAATGAGCAGTTCTTC
CASSSLRRGSYNEQFF
>TRBV5-4|TRBD1|TRBJ1-2|.
TGTGCCAGCAGCGTGGGACAGGGCAATGGCTACACCTTC
CASSVGQGNGYTF
>TRBV5-4|.|TRBJ1-3|few
TGTGCCAGCAGCTTGGAACAGGGAGACACCATATATTTT
CASSLEQGDTIYF
>TRBV6-1|TRBD1|TRBJ1-5|.
TGTGCCAGCAGGGCCGGGACAGTTAATCAGCCCCAGCATTTT
CASRAGTVNQPQHF
>TRBV5-6|TRBD1|TRBJ1-1|.
TGTGCCAGCAGCTTCTTGACAGGGGGCTACACTGAAGCTTTCTTT
CASSFLTGGYTEAFF
>TRBV5-1|.|TRBJ1-5|.
TGCGCCAGCAGCCGGGGGTTCAATCAGCCCCAGCATTTT
CASSRGFNQPQHF
>TRBV10-3|TRBD2|TRBJ2-1|.
TGTGCCATCAGTAGCGTTGCGGGGGAGGGCTACAATGAGCAGTTCTTC
CAISSVAGEGYNEQFF
>TRBV2|TRBD2|TRBJ2-7|.
TGTGCCAGCAGTGTACTAGCGGGGTCCTACGAGCAGTACTTC
CASSVLAGSYEQYF
>TRBV19|.|TRBJ1-3|.
TGTGCCAGTAGTCCCTGGTCGACAGCCTCTGGAAACACCATATATTTT
CASSPWSTASGNTIYF
>TRBV14|.|TRBJ2-7|.
TGTGCCAGCAGTTACAACAGGGACTACGAGCAGTACTTC
CASSYNRDYEQYF
>TRBV6-1|.|TRBJ1-5|.
TGTGCCAGCAGTGAATTAGGTTCGAACAGATTTCAGCCCCAGCATTTT
CASSELGSNRFQPQHF
>TRBV10-3|TRBD1|TRBJ1-1|.
TGTGCCATCAGCGGGACAGGGGGCCGGAACACTGAAGCTTTCTTT
CAISGTGGRNTEAFF
>TRBV7-9|.|TRBJ1-1|.
TGTGCCAGCAGCTCCTCCACCCGGGGAAGGGCCACTGAAGCTTTCTTT
CASSSSTRGRATEAFF
>TRBV2|.|TRBJ1-2|.
TGTGCCAGCAGAGGACAGAATGACTATGGCTACACCTTC
CASRGQNDYGYTF
>TRBV6-5|TRBD1|TRBJ2-3|.
TGTGCCAGCAGCCGACGACAGGGCTACACAGATACGCAGTATTTT
CASSRRQGYTDTQYF
>TRBV5-1|TRBD2|TRBJ2-1|.
TGCGCCAGCAGCTCCCATGGGGGGGAAACGAGCTCCTACAATGAGCAGTTCTTC
CASSSHGGETSSYNEQFF
>TRBV9|.|TRBJ1-1|.
TGTGCCAGCAGCGTAGCCCCGGGGACTGAAGCTTTCTTT
CASSVAPGTEAFF
>TRBV5-6|.|TRBJ2-1|few
TGTGCCAGCAGCTTTGAGGGCGTTGAGCAGTTCTTC
CASSFEGVEQFF